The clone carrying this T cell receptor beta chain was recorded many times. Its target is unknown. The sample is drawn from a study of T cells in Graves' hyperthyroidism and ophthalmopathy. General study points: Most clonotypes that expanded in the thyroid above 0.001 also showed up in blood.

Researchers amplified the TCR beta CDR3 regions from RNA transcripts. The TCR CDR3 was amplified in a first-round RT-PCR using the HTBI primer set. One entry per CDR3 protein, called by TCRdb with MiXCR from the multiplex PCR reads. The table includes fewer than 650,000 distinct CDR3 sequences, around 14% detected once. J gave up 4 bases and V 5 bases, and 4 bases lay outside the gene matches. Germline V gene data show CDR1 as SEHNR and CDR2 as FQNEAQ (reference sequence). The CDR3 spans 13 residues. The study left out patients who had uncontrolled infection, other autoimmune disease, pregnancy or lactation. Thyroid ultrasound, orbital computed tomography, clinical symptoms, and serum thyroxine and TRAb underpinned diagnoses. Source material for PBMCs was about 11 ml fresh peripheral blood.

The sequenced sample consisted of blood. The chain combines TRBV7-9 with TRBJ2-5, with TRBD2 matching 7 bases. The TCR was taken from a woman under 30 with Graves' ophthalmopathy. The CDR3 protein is CASSPGRVETQYF. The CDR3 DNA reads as TGTGCCAGCAGCCCGGGGAGGGTAGAGACCCAGTACTTC.